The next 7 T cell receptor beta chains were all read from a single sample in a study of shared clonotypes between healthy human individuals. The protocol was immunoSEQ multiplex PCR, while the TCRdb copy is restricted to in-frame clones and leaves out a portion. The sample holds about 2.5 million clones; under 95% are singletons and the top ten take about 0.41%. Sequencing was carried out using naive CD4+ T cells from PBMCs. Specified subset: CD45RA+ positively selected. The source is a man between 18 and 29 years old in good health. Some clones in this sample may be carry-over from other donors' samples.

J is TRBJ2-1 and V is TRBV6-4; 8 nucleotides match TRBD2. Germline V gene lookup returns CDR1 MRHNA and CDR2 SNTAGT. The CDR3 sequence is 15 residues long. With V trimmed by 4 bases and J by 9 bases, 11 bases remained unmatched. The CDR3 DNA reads TGTGCCAGCAGTGGCACAGCCGATACTAGCGGTGAGCAGTTCTTC. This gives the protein CASSGTADTSGEQFF.

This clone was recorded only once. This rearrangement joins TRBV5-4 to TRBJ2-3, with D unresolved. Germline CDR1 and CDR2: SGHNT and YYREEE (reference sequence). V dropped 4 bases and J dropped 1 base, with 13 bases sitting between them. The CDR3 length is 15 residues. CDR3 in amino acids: CASSPWSIGTDTQYF. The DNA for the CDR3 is TGTGCCAGCAGCCCGTGGAGTATCGGCACAGATACGCAGTATTTT.

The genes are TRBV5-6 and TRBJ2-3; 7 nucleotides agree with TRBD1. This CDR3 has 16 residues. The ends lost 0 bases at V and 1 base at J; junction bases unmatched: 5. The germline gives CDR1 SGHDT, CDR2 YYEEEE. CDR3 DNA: TGTGCCAGCAGCTTGGTCCGACAGGGCGGCACAGATACGCAGTATTTT. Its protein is CASSLVRQGGTDTQYF.

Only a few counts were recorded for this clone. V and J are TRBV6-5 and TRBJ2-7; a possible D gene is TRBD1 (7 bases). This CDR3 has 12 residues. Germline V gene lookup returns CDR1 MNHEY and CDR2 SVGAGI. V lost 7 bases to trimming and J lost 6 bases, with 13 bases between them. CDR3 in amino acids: CASTGGGSEQYF. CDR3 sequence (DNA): TGTGCCAGCACAGGGGGAGGAAGCGAGCAGTACTTC.

The CDR3 nucleotides are TGTGCCAGCAGGCAACAGGGGTCCCGCTACAATGAGCAGTTCTTC. It yields the protein CASRQQGSRYNEQFF. The chain has TRBV2 and TRBJ2-1, with TRBD1 identical over 7 bases. The CDR3 sequence is 15 residues long. V lost 6 bases, J lost 3 bases, and 8 bases stayed unmatched. CDR1 and CDR2 from the germline V gene are SNHLY and FYNNEI.

CDR3 in DNA: TGTGCCAGCAGTGAAGTGGCTTATAGCACAGATACGCAGTATTTT. Amino acid sequence: CASSEVAYSTDTQYF. The chain carries TRBV6-1 and TRBJ2-3, with unresolved D. This CDR3 has 15 residues. With 1 base removed from V and 0 bases from J, the gap between germline ends came to 8 bases. In germline, CDR1 is MNHNS, CDR2 SASEGT.

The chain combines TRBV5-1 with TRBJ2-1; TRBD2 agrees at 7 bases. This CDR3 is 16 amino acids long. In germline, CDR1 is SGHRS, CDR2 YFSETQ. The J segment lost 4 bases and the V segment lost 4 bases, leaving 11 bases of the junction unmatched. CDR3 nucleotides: TGCGCCAGCAGCCTCGTCTTGGGCGGGGGATACAATGAGCAGTTCTTC. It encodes CASSLVLGGGYNEQFF.